The entry below describes one TCR beta chain. Its target is unknown. Healthy bone marrow donors formed the donor group. Germline CDR1 is LNHNV and CDR2 is YYDKDF (reference sequence). The V end was cut by 4 bases, the J end by 3 bases, with 18 bases between. The CDR3 has 16 residues. Researchers ran the PCR with 60 Vbeta and 13 Jbeta primers. Some clones are missing from TCRdb's copy, which holds only in-frame ones; the method was immunoSEQ multiplex PCR. The table shows approximately 190,000 clones, with around four fifths occurring only once. These data come from a study of cytomegalovirus exposure and HLA in healthy donors. Notes on the study in general: TCR beta sequences numbering under 20,000 were associated with HLA alleles at 0.05 false discovery rate in a later analysis. Reports indicate that TCR beta sequences accurately predicted the HLA-A and HLA-B alleles of most subjects. In vitro testing confirmed a few CMV-associated chains as specific for CMV antigens.

The chain uses TRBV15 and TRBJ1-1; D gene ambiguous. Sequenced input: PBMCs. The clonotype originates from a man aged 35 to 55 in good health and CMV-seropositive. This CDR3 is CATSKPLRGRDTEAFF. CDR3 nucleotides: TGTGCCACCAGCAAACCTCTCAGAGGGAGGGACACTGAAGCTTTCTTT.